The clone carrying this T cell receptor beta chain occurred many times. Its cognate antigen is unknown. The sample originates from a study of spatial heterogeneity in lung cancer. Study-wide findings and caveats: Expanded tumor TCRs that were ubiquitous appeared in blood more at resection than follow-up.

Each TCR cDNA molecule bore a unique molecular identifier. TCRdb redid the calling of the 5' RACE reads with MiXCR, one entry per CDR3 protein. Of around 75,000 distinct CDR3 sequences in the sample, 13% were seen once. Time point given: sample taken at primary tumor resection. Without sorting, whole RNA was sequenced from tumor, nontumor lung or frozen PBMC. The donors comprised about 74 untreated early-stage non-small cell lung cancer patients. Here the sequenced sample was PBMCs, taken at surgery. This receptor was obtained from a male donor with early-stage non-small cell lung cancer.

CDR3 bases: TGCAGCGCTGGGGCAGGAACGCCCGGGGAGCTGTTTTTT. Translation gives CSAGAGTPGELFF. This chain links TRBV29-1 with TRBJ2-2; D possibly corresponds to TRBD1 (5 bases). The length of the CDR3 is 13 residues. Between the trimmed V and J ends, which lost 7 bases and 6 bases, there was a span of 15 bases. In germline, CDR1 is SQVTM, CDR2 ANQGSEA.